This T cell receptor (beta chain) derives from a study of cytomegalovirus exposure and HLA in healthy donors (dated by TCRdb to about 2017). About the study as a whole: In an earlier analysis of roughly 500 of the donors, roughly 300 Gb of sequence data and 100 million or so unique TCR beta sequences from about 190 million T cells were reported. A later analysis re-examined previously published TCR beta repertoires from more than 600 donors and added high-resolution HLA genotyping to investigate patterns of TCR occurrence. In addition to the first cohort of roughly 670 subjects, a separate validation cohort of around 110 different subjects was used. An earlier analysis of nearly 600 of the donors applied high-throughput TCR beta sequencing to assess whether each TCR beta V gene segment acted as functional or pseudogenic. On average, around 240,000 unique TCR beta nucleotide sequences were sequenced per donor among 398 genotyped donors of the cohort, with roughly 19% of those sequences being non-productive. Donor age, sex, ethnicity and CMV serostatus were collected together with the repertoire data. Genome-wide SNP genotypes for about 55% of the 666 donors were used in a later genetic analysis, which treated that subset as a discovery cohort. Every discovery cohort repertoire had been produced on one sequencing platform. Rather than using new phenotypic data, the later analysis identified candidate immune exposures from TCR beta sequences and from how often those sequences occurred across donors. The study was designed to test whether signatures of past pathogen exposure could be identified by cataloging public T cell receptors. An early release that covered fewer than 800 HLA-typed donors contained approximately 300 gigabases of sequencing data and 80 million or so unique TCR sequences. The study combined high-throughput TCR immunosequencing, statistical association of individual TCRs with disease status, and machine learning to predict cytomegalovirus infection status. Both class I and class II loci were covered by HLA typing, at four-digit resolution. The number of typed donors differed by locus: about 620-630 for A, B, C, DRB1 and DQB1; approximately 520 for DQA1; approximately 600 for DPA1; and roughly 490 for DPB1. Among the roughly 400 genotyped donors, 81% belonged to the genetic ancestry cluster associated with self-reported Caucasian donors. Using immunosequencing, the study profiled T cell repertoires from about 650 subjects and related those repertoires to cytomegalovirus serostatus. A handful of DR-DQ haplotypes were handled as single units for association and clustering because linkage in the cohort was strong.

CDR1 and CDR2 were assigned from the germline V gene as MGHRA and YSYEKL. The V and J ends are trimmed by 1 base and 2 bases, leaving 21 bases between them. CDR3 length: 18 amino acids, cysteine to phenylalanine. CDR3 DNA only is kept here, 54 bases in frame from base 1. The cohort comprised some 680 healthy bone marrow donors. At the time of sampling, all cohort members were nominally healthy, though unrecorded immune exposures were likely present. The donor was CMV seropositive and was included in the group of 250 to 350 seropositive cohort members. A peripheral blood sample was provided by each donor, and peripheral blood mononuclear cells were used for TCR beta sequencing. Genomic DNA extraction from the blood cell samples was performed with the Qiagen DNeasy Blood Extraction Kit. Libraries were prepared through the immunoSEQ multiplex PCR assay. A mixture of 60 forward primers for TCR Vbeta segments and 13 reverse primers for TCR Jbeta segments was used in the multiplex PCR. The CDR3 region of rearranged TCR beta genes was amplified from genomic DNA by a multiplex PCR assay. The Illumina HiSeq System was used to sequence the amplified TCR beta libraries as 87-base-pair reads. The published analysis was carried out like this. Across the 670 or so repertoires, a later analysis counted 80 million or so unique TCR beta chains, some 11 million of which were shared by at least two donors. Raw reads were error-corrected and collapsed into unique sequences with a nearest-neighbor algorithm that merged closely related sequences to remove PCR and sequencing errors. V, D and J gene segments were assigned by aligning CDR3 sequences to IMGT reference sequences. Each retained sequence needed at least a six-nucleotide match to both a V gene segment and a J gene segment. Rearrangements were classified as productive when the CDR3 lacked stop codons and remained in frame with V and J, and all other rearrangements were classified as non-productive. Following IMGT convention, CDR3 was defined as the stretch from the second conserved V-encoded cysteine to the conserved J-encoded phenylalanine. Sequences without an unambiguous match to a single V gene segment were excluded from the earlier analysis of 450 to 750 of the donors. An earlier analysis of 587 of the donors classified V segments as functional when productive rearrangements were above 56.7% and as segregating when the standard deviation between donors was above 5%. To diagnose cytomegalovirus status from the catalog of TCR beta chain sequences, a statistical classification framework was built. V and J gene assignment, in a later analysis, came from comparing TCR nucleotide sequences with IMGT/GENE-DB human TR gene sequences. Using the TCRdist pipeline, a later analysis assigned CDR3 sequences along with most-parsimonious VDJ recombination scenarios. A later analysis defined each TCR beta chain by its CDR3 amino acid sequence plus V-gene family, and excluded reads lacking a unique V-gene family. In a later analysis, fewer than 600 highly shared, low-generation-probability nucleotide sequences were removed to address suspected cross-contamination and a sequencing artifact. For each public chain, a later analysis derived a clonal expansion index from normalized ranks of inferred template counts within each repertoire. In a later analysis, generation probabilities were computed with a VDJ recombination model fitted to out-of-frame rearrangements, and the resulting probabilities were checked against IGoR. Hypergeometric tests were used in a later analysis to score TCR-TCR, TCR-HLA and TCR-CMV co-occurrence, with a repertoire-size bias correction applied to the TCR pairs. False discovery rates were estimated in a later analysis by permuting HLA or CMV assignments 20 times. In a later analysis, co-occurring TCRs were grouped using DBSCAN, and TCRdist sequence similarity was added for clustering within HLA-allele-positive subsets. Repertoires with fewer than 30,000 or more than 120,000 public chains, plus five repertoires with anomalous nucleotide sharing, were excluded from co-occurrence clustering. TCRdb stores this immuneACCESS table with in-frame sequences only. Part of the clones is absent; in the studies checked, under half of the shortfall reflects unresolved V genes, and no reason is known for the rest. The V and J calls and clone size were taken over from that table, and D and trimming were inferred from the DNA. This sample is represented by some 110,000 clones; around 80% of them were singletons. The ten top clones hold 2.5% to 3.5% of the sample.

A remark on this clone: What this receptor recognizes is not known. Per-base qualities were not stored, and no clone one base away is much larger.

Study-wide findings and limitations: In a later analysis, TCR association rates were found to vary across HLA loci, with the most associated TCRs seen for DRB1 alleles and the fewest for HLA-C alleles. Specific HLA alleles were associated with 15,000 to 20,000 TCR beta sequences at a false discovery rate of 0.05 in a later analysis. According to the authors, the approach could potentially be generalized to other disease states and immunological phenotypes. Only TCR beta chains were sequenced in this cohort, and the absence of alpha or paired-chain data limited detectable features. In vitro tests confirmed that a few of the cytomegalovirus-associated TCR beta chains recognize cytomegalovirus antigens. The classifier was reported to diagnose cytomegalovirus status with high specificity and sensitivity in both the original and validation cohorts. In the study, some 180 TCR beta chains were listed as associated with cytomegalovirus. V-gene and J-gene trimming of TCR beta chains was associated with a missense DCLRE1C variant in a later genetic analysis, and the association was replicated in an independent cohort. CMV serostatus was the only immune exposure information available for the cohort. In an earlier analysis of 587 of the donors, most TCR beta V segments appeared in productive rearrangements about 87% or about 30% of the time, broadly matching IMGT annotations. Most TCR sequences were observed very rarely across donors, whereas some public TCRs were present in many individuals. A later genetic analysis reported fewer N-insertions in productive TCRs among donors in an Asian-associated ancestry cluster than the roughly 720-donor mean. Linkage disequilibrium might explain the correlated functional status among segregating V segments, but an unknown experimental factor could not be excluded. A cluster of highly shared sequence variants was judged likely to represent a technical artifact of the sequencing pipeline. Compared with equally common non-associated chains, HLA-associated TCR beta chains in a later analysis were more clonally expanded and had lower generation probabilities. Strong co-occurrence of HLA alleles, especially DR and DQ, made assigning TCR associations to individual alleles difficult. Because some donors lacked HLA typing at each locus, the association tests relied only on the typed subset. In a later analysis, most CMV-associated TCR beta chains were found to appear HLA-restricted, with HLA associations seemingly driven largely by CMV exposure. Presence/absence analyses assumed roughly uniform sequencing depth across donors, an assumption that may not hold. Because counts were too low, about 15 rarely observed V segments, including chromosome 9 orphons, were left out of the earlier analysis of about 620 of the donors. A further reported finding was that TCR beta sequences accurately predicted the HLA-A and HLA-B alleles for most subjects in the first cohort. Because the 87-base-pair reads could not distinguish some IMGT-functional V segments, including TRBV6-2 and TRBV6-3, those segments were excluded. Several of the top co-occurrence clusters appeared to be linked to parvovirus B19, influenza, CMV and Epstein-Barr virus, according to a later analysis.

The rearranged segments are TRBV4-1 and TRBJ2-7, and TRBD2 may be the D gene, going by 7 matching bases. This TCR was recovered from a woman aged 18-29 years in good health and CMV-seropositive. The sample was PBMCs. The CDR3 protein sequence reads: CASSQGTVGGGPTYEQYF. In nucleotide form, the sequence is TGCGCCAGCAGCCAAGGTACGGTAGGGGGAGGGCCAACCTACGAGCAGTACTTC.